These 2 T cell receptor beta chains were all obtained from the same sample, sequenced in a study of cytomegalovirus exposure and HLA in healthy donors. The PCR ran on 60 Vbeta and 13 Jbeta primers. Repertoires were generated with immunoSEQ multiplex PCR, while TCRdb's copy carries only in-frame clones and drops some. The profile shows fewer than 85,000 clones, around 70% of them singletons. The specimen sequenced was PBMCs. All receptors come from a man in his forties in good health and CMV-seropositive.

This clone has just a few counts. This chain links TRBV9 with TRBJ1-5; no firm D call. This CDR3 contains 13 residues. V was trimmed by 4 bases and J by 2 bases, leaving 7 bases between them. CDR1 and CDR2 from the germline V gene are SGDLS and YYNGEE. CDR3: CASSFGGNQPQHF. DNA of the CDR3: TGTGCCAGCAGCTTCGGGGGCAATCAGCCCCAGCATTTT.

This clone was counted a single time. The rearrangement joins TRBV19 to TRBJ2-2; weak D call: TRBD1 (5 bases). The V gene lost 6 bases and the J gene lost 9 bases, with 8 bases spanning the gap. The V gene's germline CDR1 is LNHDA and CDR2 SQIVND (reference sequence). The CDR3 sequence is 11 residues long. The CDR3 spells CASRGVWELFF. Here the CDR3 DNA reads TGTGCCAGTAGAGGGGTTTGGGAGCTGTTTTTT.